This TCR beta chain was observed in a study of T cells after posttransplantation cyclophosphamide. Germline values: CDR1 MNHEY, CDR2 SVGAGI. This CDR3 spans 14 amino acids. V lost 5 bases to trimming and J lost 7 bases; unmatched junction nucleotides: 10. This clone was found many times. The repertoire was sequenced with immunoSEQ multiplex PCR; TCRdb's copy has only in-frame clones and lacks some. The specimen has fewer than 35,000 clones, none found just once. This receptor was taken from a woman aged 25 to 39 in good health and a related stem cell transplant donor. V usage is TRBV6-5 and J usage is TRBJ1-1, with 7 positions matching TRBD1. Sequenced material: PBMCs. The DNA of the CDR3 is TGTGCCAGCAGTGATGCTGGACAGGCCAATGAAGCTTTCTTT. Translating gives CASSDAGQANEAFF.